The source of this TCR beta chain is a study of cytomegalovirus exposure and HLA in healthy donors. CDR3 size: 15 residues. Deletions cut 3 bases from V and 0 bases from J, with 10 bases between. CDR1 SGHDT and CDR2 YYEEEE come from the germline V gene. A note on this clone: What it binds is unknown.

The PCR employed 60 Vbeta primers together with 13 Jbeta primers. The data were produced by immunoSEQ multiplex PCR, yet TCRdb's version contains in-frame clones alone and is incomplete. This table has some 170,000 clones, 8.5% to 10% appearing once. Study-wide results and caveats: Cytomegalovirus association was assigned to about 180 TCR beta chains. A missense variant in DCLRE1C was later tied to TCR beta V- and J-gene trimming.

The V and J genes are TRBV5-6 and TRBJ1-3, with D tentatively TRBD1 (6 bases). The sequenced sample was PBMCs. This receptor was identified in a woman in her 30s in good health and CMV-seropositive. The CDR3 DNA reads TGTGCCAGCAGCTACGGGACACCCTCTGGAAACACCATATATTTT. Amino acid sequence: CASSYGTPSGNTIYF. Full variable domain (outside the CDR3, taken from reference TRBV5-6 and TRBJ1-3): DAGVTQSPTHLIKTRGQQVTLRCSPKSGHDTVSWYQQALGQGPQFIFQYYEEEERQRGNFPDRFSGHQFPNYSSELNVNALLLGDSALYLCASSYGTPSGNTIYFGEGSWLTVV.